The clone carrying this T cell receptor (beta chain) was counted only a few times. Antigen specificity is unknown. This sample was included in a study of beta chain features in type 1 diabetes. V was shortened by 1 base and J by 3 bases, with 25 bases between the two germline ends. The CDR3 covers 18 residues. Germline V gene lookup returns CDR1 GTSNPN and CDR2 SVGIG (reference sequence). Study-wide results and limits: Within each of all four CD4+ subsets, Type 1 diabetes patients had TCRB CDR3s that were moderately but significantly shorter.

Expressed TCRB transcripts were sequenced after all isolated RNA was converted to cDNA. Sequenced by immunoSEQ multiplex PCR; TCRdb stores in-frame clones only, minus some. The sample includes roughly 730,000 clones, 13% of them seen just once. Material: naive CD4+ T cells from blood. The source is a man between 18 and 35 years old with type 1 diabetes. This chain links TRBV30 with TRBJ2-7; D perhaps matches TRBD1 (7 bases). CDR3 DNA sequence: TGTGCCTGGAGTGATTTCCCCCAAAGACAGGGAGGTGACTACGAGCAGTACTTC. The encoded protein is CAWSDFPQRQGGDYEQYF.